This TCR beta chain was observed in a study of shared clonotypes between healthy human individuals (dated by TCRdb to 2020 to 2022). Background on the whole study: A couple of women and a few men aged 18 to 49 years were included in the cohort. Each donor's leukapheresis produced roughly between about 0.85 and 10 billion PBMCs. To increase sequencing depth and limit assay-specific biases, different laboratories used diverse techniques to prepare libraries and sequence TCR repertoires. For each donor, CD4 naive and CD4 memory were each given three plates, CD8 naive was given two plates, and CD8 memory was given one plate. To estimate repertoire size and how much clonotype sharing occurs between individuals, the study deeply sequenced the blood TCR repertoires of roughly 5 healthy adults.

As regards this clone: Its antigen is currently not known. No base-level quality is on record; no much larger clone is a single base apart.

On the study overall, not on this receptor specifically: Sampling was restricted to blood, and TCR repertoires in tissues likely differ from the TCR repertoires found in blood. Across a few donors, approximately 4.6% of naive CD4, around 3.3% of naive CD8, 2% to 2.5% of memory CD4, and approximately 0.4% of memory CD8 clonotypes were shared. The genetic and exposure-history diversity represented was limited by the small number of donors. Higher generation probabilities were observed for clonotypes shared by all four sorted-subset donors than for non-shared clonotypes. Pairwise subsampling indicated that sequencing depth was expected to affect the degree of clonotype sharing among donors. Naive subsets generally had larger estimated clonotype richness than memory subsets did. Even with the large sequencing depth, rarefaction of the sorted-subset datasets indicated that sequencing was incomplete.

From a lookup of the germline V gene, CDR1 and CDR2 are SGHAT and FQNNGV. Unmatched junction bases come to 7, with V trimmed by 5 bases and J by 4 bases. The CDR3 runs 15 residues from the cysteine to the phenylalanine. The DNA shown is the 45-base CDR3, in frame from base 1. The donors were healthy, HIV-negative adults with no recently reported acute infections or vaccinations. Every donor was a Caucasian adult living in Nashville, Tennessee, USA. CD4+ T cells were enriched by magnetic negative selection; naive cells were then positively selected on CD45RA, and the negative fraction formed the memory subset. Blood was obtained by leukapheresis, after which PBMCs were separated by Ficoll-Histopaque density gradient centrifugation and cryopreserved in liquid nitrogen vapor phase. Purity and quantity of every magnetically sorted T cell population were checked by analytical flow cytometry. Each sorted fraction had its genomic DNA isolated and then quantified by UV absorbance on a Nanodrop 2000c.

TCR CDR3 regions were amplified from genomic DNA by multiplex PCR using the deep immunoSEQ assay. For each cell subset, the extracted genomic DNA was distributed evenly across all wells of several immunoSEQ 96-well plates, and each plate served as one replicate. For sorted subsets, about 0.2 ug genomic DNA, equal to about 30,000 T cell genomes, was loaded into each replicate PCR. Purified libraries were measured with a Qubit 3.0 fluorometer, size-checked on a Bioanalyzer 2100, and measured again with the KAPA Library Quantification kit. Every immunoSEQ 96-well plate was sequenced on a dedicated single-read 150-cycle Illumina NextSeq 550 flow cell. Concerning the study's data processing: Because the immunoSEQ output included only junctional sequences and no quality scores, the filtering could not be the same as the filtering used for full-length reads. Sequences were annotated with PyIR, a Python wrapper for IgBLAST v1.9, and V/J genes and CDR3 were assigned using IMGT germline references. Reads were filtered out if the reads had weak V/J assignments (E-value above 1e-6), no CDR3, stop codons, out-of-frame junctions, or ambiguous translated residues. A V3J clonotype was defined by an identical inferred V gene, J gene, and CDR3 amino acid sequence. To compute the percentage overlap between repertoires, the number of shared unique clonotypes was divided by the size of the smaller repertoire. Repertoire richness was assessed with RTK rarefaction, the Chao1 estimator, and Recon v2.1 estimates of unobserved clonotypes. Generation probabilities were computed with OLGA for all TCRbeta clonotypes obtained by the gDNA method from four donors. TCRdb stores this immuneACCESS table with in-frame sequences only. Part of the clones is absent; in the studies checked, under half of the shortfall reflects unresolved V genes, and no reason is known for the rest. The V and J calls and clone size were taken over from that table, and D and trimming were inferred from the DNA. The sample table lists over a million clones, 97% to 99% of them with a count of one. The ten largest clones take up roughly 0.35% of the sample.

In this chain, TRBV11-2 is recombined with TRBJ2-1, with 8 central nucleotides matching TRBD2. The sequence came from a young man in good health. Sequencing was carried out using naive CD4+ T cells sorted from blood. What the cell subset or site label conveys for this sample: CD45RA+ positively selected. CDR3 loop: CASSRLSGRYNEQFF. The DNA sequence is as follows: TGTGCCAGCAGCCGCCTAAGCGGGAGATACAATGAGCAGTTCTTC.